This TCR beta chain was observed in a study of T cells after yellow fever vaccination. Study summary: In the case of low-cell-number fractions, SMART-Seq v4 Ultra Low Input was used for preparation.

TCRdb fed the 5' RACE reads into MiXCR, producing one record per CDR3 protein. The sample records just under 600,000 distinct CDR3 sequences, approximately 13% being singletons. With V trimmed by 4 bases and J by 5 bases, 3 bases remained unmatched. Germline V CDR1 and CDR2: SGHRS, YFSETQ. The CDR3 has 13 residues. This clonotype was observed a handful of times. The receptor's source is a man aged 25-45 years who received the YFV17D yellow fever vaccine. This chain joins TRBV5-1 and TRBJ1-1, with TRBD1 matching over 9 bases. This specimen was PBMCs, taken on the day of the yellow fever booster vaccination. CDR3 loop: CASSGGTGTEAFF. In nucleotides, the CDR3 is TGCGCCAGCAGCGGCGGGACAGGGACTGAAGCTTTCTTT.